Below are 8 T cell receptor beta chains sequenced from a single sample in a study of blood T cell repertoires in COVID-19. Profiling relied on immunoSEQ multiplex PCR, and the TCRdb table lists in-frame clones only, not all of them. This repertoire shows approximately 200,000 clones, just under 90% found once; its top ten account for approximately 6.2%. What was sequenced was peripheral blood. Receptor source: a man aged 55 to 70 who had recovered from COVID-19.

With respect to this clone: Other DNA sequences in the sample encode the same CDR3. V usage is TRBV5-1 and J usage is TRBJ2-5; TRBD2 is a possible D gene (5 bases). Germline V lookup: CDR1 SGHRS, CDR2 YFSETQ. The CDR3 runs to 12 residues. V lost 5 bases and J 4 bases, leaving 9 bases between the germline ends. CDR3 residues: CASSSSGETQYF. The DNA for the CDR3 is TGCGCCAGCAGTTCCAGCGGAGAGACCCAGTACTTC. The whole variable domain, filled in from reference TRBV5-1 and TRBJ2-5, reads KAGVTQTPRYLIKTRGQQVTLSCSPISGHRSVSWYQQTPGQGLQFLFEYFSETQRNKGNFPGRFSGRQFSNSRSEMNVSTLELGDSALYLCASSSSGETQYFGPGTRLLVL.

The chain couples TRBV11-2 to TRBJ2-3; 13 positions agree with TRBD2. From germline, CDR1 is SGHAT and CDR2 FQNNGV. CDR3 length: 15 amino acids. V trimming: 4 bases; J trimming: 7 bases; junction bases outside the gene matches: 5. CDR3 amino acids: CASSSQLAGGNTQYF. In DNA, the CDR3 is TGTGCCAGCAGCTCCCAACTAGCGGGGGGGAATACGCAGTATTTT. The entire variable domain, with the rest obtained from reference TRBV11-2 and TRBJ2-3, is as follows: EAGVAQSPRYKIIEKRQSVAFWCNPISGHATLYWYQQILGQGPKLLIQFQNNGVVDDSQLPKDRFSAERLKGVDSTLKIQPAKLEDSAVYLCASSSQLAGGNTQYFGPGTRLTVL.

The chain combines TRBV27 with TRBJ2-1; D remains unclear. CDR1 is MNHEY and CDR2 is SMNVEV in the germline V gene (reference sequence). The CDR3 totals 12 residues. V dropped 3 bases and J dropped 7 bases, with 7 bases sitting between them. The CDR3 here is CASSFSLNEQFF. In DNA form, the CDR3 reads TGTGCCAGCAGTTTTAGTTTGAATGAGCAGTTCTTC.

The chain combines TRBV9 with TRBJ2-7, with TRBD2 matching over 15 bases. V was clipped by 0 bases and J by 6 bases; unmatched bases: 1. There are 15 residues in the CDR3. Germline CDR1 reads SGDLS; CDR2 reads YYNGEE. The CDR3 loop is CASSVEGLAGGEQYF. In DNA, the CDR3 is TGTGCCAGCAGCGTAGAGGGACTAGCGGGGGGCGAGCAGTACTTC. Filled out from reference TRBV9 and TRBJ2-7, the complete variable domain reads DSGVTQTPKHLITATGQRVTLRCSPRSGDLSVYWYQQSLDQGLQFLIQYYNGEERAKGNILERFSAQQFPDLHSELNLSSLELGDSALYFCASSVEGLAGGEQYFGPGTRLTVT.

This chain links TRBV5-6 with TRBJ2-1, with 14 bases aligning to TRBD2. The V and J ends lost 5 bases and 5 bases, in that order; junction bases with no gene match: 15. The length of the CDR3 is 19 residues. The V gene's germline CDR1 is SGHDT and CDR2 YYEEEE. In nucleotides, the CDR3 is TGTGCCAGCAGGGTGGGACTAGCGGGAGTATCGGCCGCCGACAATGAGCAGTTCTTC. This codes for CASRVGLAGVSAADNEQFF. The full variable domain, rest sourced from reference TRBV5-6 and TRBJ2-1, is DAGVTQSPTHLIKTRGQQVTLRCSPKSGHDTVSWYQQALGQGPQFIFQYYEEEERQRGNFPDRFSGHQFPNYSSELNVNALLLGDSALYLCASRVGLAGVSAADNEQFFGPGTRLTVL.

The count of this clone is one. The chain's CDR3 is CASSADNSYEQYF. The CDR3 DNA is TGCGCCAGCAGCGCGGACAACTCCTACGAGCAGTACTTC. The chain employs TRBV5-1 and TRBJ2-7; D is perhaps TRBD1 (5 bases). The germline V and J ends were trimmed by 4 bases and 0 bases, with 8 bases remaining between them. Looked up from germline, CDR1 is SGHRS and CDR2 is YFSETQ. This CDR3 comprises 13 residues.

The chain carries TRBV12-3 or TRBV12-4 and TRBJ2-7; 7 positions agree with TRBD2. The CDR3 length is 13 residues. V lost 6 bases, J lost 7 bases, and 9 bases stayed unmatched. CDR3 sequence (DNA): TGTGCCAGCAGGGGGGGGATAACTCGGGAGCAGTACTTC. It is translated as CASRGGITREQYF.

This rearrangement joins TRBV30 to TRBJ2-1, with unresolved D. Trimming cost V 1 base and J 2 bases, with 9 bases left between them. Germline V CDR1 and CDR2: GTSNPN, SVGIG (reference sequence). This CDR3 is built from 14 residues. CDR3 sequence: CAWSGSSPYNEQFF. The DNA for the CDR3 is TGTGCCTGGAGTGGAAGCTCCCCCTACAATGAGCAGTTCTTC.